The T cell receptor (beta chain) under discussion was sequenced for a study of regulatory T cells in long-lasting Graves disease. In building TCR beta libraries, iRepertoire HTBI primers were used together with Arm-PCR of CDR3 regions. TCRdb reprocessed the multiplex PCR reads via MiXCR and lists one record per CDR3 protein. The repertoire has 510,000 or so distinct CDR3 sequences, around 12% of them found once; the top ten carry over 7%. This clonotype has just a few counts. Its ends do not fully match the called genes, so a read error is possible. There are 15 residues in the CDR3. The germline V gene has CDR1 KGHDR and CDR2 SFDVKD. Time point: newly diagnosed GD, antithyroid drugs for less than 3 months. PBMC-derived RNA was used for the TCR library. Separately, the same data were catalogued under a study of T cells in Graves' hyperthyroidism and ophthalmopathy. As that study records: Ophthalmopathy was separated from stable hyperthyroidism by a 13 V-J model.

The receptor was isolated from a woman between 25 and 40 years old with Graves disease. V gene TRBV24-1 combines with J gene TRBJ1-2; D remains ambiguous. The sequencing here drew on peripheral blood mononuclear cells (PBMCs), taken at new diagnosis, from a patient treated with antithyroid drugs. The CDR3 DNA reads TGTGCCACCAGTGATTCTCTGGGCGCGGACTATGGCCACACCTTC. It yields the protein CATSDSLGADYGHTF.